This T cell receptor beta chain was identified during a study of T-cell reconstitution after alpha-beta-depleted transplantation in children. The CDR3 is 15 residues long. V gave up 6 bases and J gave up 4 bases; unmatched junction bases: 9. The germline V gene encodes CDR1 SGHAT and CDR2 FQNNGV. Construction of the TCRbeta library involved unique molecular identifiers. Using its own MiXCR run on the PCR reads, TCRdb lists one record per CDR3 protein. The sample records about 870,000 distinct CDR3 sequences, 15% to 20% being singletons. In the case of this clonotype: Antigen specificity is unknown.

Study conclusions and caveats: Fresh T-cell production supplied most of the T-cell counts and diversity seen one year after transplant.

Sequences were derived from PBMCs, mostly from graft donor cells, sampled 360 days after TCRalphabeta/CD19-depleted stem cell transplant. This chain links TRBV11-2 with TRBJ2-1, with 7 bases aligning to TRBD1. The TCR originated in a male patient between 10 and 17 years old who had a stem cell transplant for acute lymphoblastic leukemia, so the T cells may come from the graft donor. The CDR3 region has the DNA TGTGCCAGCAGGAAACCGGGACAGCGTTACAATGAGCAGTTCTTC. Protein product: CASRKPGQRYNEQFF.